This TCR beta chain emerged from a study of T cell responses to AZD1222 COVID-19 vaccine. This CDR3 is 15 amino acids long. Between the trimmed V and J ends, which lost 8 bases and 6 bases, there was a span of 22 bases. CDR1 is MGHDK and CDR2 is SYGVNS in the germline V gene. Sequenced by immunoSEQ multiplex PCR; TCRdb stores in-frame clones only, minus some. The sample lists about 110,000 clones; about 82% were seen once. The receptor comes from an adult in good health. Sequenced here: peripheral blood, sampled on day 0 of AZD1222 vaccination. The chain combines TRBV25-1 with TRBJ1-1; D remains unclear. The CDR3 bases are TGTGCCAGCGGGGATCGATGGGCGGAGAGGCCTGAAGCTTTCTTT. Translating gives CASGDRWAERPEAFF.